A single sample gave rise to the 19 T cell receptor beta chains below, sequenced in a study of follicular helper T cells after annual influenza vaccination. Time point indicated: 2014-2015 season, 7 days after vaccination. Generated by immunoSEQ multiplex PCR, the TCRdb table keeps only in-frame clones and is missing some. This sample has about 10,000 clones, with roughly 85% found just once. The specimen comprised CXCR5- memory CD4+ T cells sorted from blood, sampled 7 days after influenza vaccination. The receptors here all came from an adult who received the influenza vaccine.

The genes are TRBV4-2 and TRBJ1-2; 9 bases map to TRBD1. V lost 6 bases to trimming and J lost 5 bases; unmatched junction nucleotides: 13. Germline CDR1 reads LGHNA; CDR2 reads YNFKEQ. The CDR3 is made up of 16 amino acids. The CDR3 DNA sequence: TGTGCCAGCAGATACGCGACAGGGGGAAGTGGATATGGCTACACCTTC. Translated: CASRYATGGSGYGYTF.

V and J are TRBV5-1 and TRBJ1-2, with D maybe TRBD1 (5 bases). V lost 3 bases, J lost 8 bases, and 20 bases lay in between. This CDR3 is 15 amino acids long. Germline CDR1 SGHRS, CDR2 YFSETQ. CDR3 in DNA: TGCGCCAGCAGCTCTGGCGTGGACACCGGTCACGGCTACACCTTC. It codes for CASSSGVDTGHGYTF.

The rearrangement uses TRBV18 and TRBJ1-4; 9 bases align to TRBD1. CDR3 length equals 15 residues. V shed 3 bases, J shed 7 bases, and the junction held 6 bases outside the gene matches. Germline CDR1 and CDR2: KGHSH and LQKENI. The CDR3 reads CASSPNRGLGEKLFF. The CDR3, as DNA: TGTGCCAGCTCACCCAACAGGGGGCTGGGTGAAAAACTGTTTTTT.

This chain uses TRBV12-5 with TRBJ1-1, with D perhaps matching TRBD1 (6 bases). Germline CDR1 reads LGHNT; CDR2 reads FRNRAP. The V end lost 2 bases, the J end lost 8 bases, and 21 bases lay between the germline ends. The CDR3 loop spans 16 amino acids. The chain's CDR3 is CASGLTLPSGADEAFF. The CDR3 region has the DNA TGTGCTAGTGGTTTGACCTTACCCTCGGGGGCGGACGAAGCTTTCTTT. Filled out from reference TRBV12-5 and TRBJ1-1, the complete variable domain reads DARVTQTPRHKVTEMGQEVTMRCQPILGHNTVFWYRQTMMQGLELLAYFRNRAPLDDSGMPKDRFSAEMPDATLATLKIQPSEPRDSAVYFCASGLTLPSGADEAFFGQGTRLTVV.

In this sample, this clone turned up a few times. The rearrangement joins TRBV5-1 to TRBJ1-2, with TRBD1 matching over 11 bases. Germline CDR1 reads SGHRS; CDR2 reads YFSETQ. Unmatched junction bases numbered 5, after V lost 3 bases and J lost 4 bases. The CDR3 totals 15 residues. CDR3 DNA sequence: TGCGCCAGCAGCTCCTGGACAGGGGGCGGCTATGGCTACACCTTC. Translated, it gives CASSSWTGGGYGYTF.

The chain links TRBV7-8 to TRBJ2-3; D unresolved. This CDR3 spans 14 amino acids. Per germline, CDR1 SGHVS and CDR2 FQNEAQ. The V end was cut by 5 bases, the J end by 2 bases, with 11 bases between. CDR3 nucleotide sequence: TGTGCCAGCAGCCCTAGGGAACCCACAGATACGCAGTATTTT. Its translation: CASSPREPTDTQYF.

This rearrangement joins TRBV25-1 to TRBJ1-3; a possible D gene is TRBD1 (6 bases). Trimming removed 7 bases at V and 8 bases at J, with 15 bases between. This CDR3 region has 13 residues. In germline, CDR1 is MGHDK, CDR2 SYGVNS. The chain's CDR3 is CASINRGADTIYF. The CDR3 DNA reads as TGTGCCAGCATCAATCGGGGGGCAGACACCATATATTTT.

The chain couples TRBV5-1 to TRBJ2-4; D is unclear. This CDR3 is 19 amino acids long. Trimming shortened V by 3 bases and J by 0 bases, and 22 bases separated the two germline ends. Germline CDR1 is SGHRS and CDR2 is YFSETQ. CDR3 residues: CASSSTTKVGYLAKNIQYF. The CDR3 DNA reads TGCGCCAGCAGCTCAACCACAAAGGTGGGTTACCTAGCCAAAAACATTCAGTACTTC.

This chain joins TRBV10-3 and TRBJ2-7; D is ambiguous. This CDR3 is 12 amino acids long. V was shortened by 3 bases and J by 3 bases, with 6 bases between the two germline ends. Germline CDR1 is ENHRY and CDR2 is SYGVKD. The CDR3 DNA is TGTGCCATCAGTGACTCTCGCTACGAGCAGTACTTC. Its protein is CAISDSRYEQYF.

The chain employs TRBV28 and TRBJ1-4, with 8 positions matching TRBD1. CDR3 size: 11 residues. V shed 6 bases, J shed 11 bases, and the junction held 2 bases outside the gene matches. CDR1 is MDHEN and CDR2 is SYDVKM in the germline V gene. The CDR3 is CASSRDRKLFF. The CDR3 DNA follows: TGTGCCAGCAGCCGGGACAGGAAACTGTTTTTT.

V and J are TRBV19 and TRBJ1-2; the D is unclear. Germline assignment: CDR1 LNHDA and CDR2 SQIVND (reference sequence). The CDR3 has 13 amino acids. V lost 4 bases and J lost 6, with 12 bases in between. CDR3 DNA sequence: TGTGCCAGTAGTACCGCCCTGGAGAATGGCTACACCTTC. Amino acids: CASSTALENGYTF.

The J gene is TRBJ2-1, the V gene TRBV19; 8 positions agree with TRBD1. V trimming: 6 bases; J trimming: 4 bases; junction bases outside the gene matches: 5. CDR1 and CDR2 from the germline V gene are LNHDA and SQIVND (reference sequence). There are 14 residues in the CDR3. DNA of the CDR3: TGTGCCAGTAGGATACGGGACAGGTACAATGAGCAGTTCTTC. Translation gives CASRIRDRYNEQFF.

A single count supports this clone. The chain employs TRBV18 and TRBJ1-4; TRBD1 aligns across 9 bases. This CDR3 region has 16 residues. The germline CDR1 and CDR2 sequences are KGHSH and LQKENI. The V and J ends lost 2 bases and 5 bases, in that order; junction bases with no gene match: 6. CDR3 nucleotide sequence: TGTGCCAGCTCACCAACTACAGGGGGCGCGAATGAAAAACTGTTTTTT. This codes for CASSPTTGGANEKLFF.

The genes are TRBV7-2 and TRBJ1-5; no reliable D call. There are 14 residues in the CDR3. Trimming took 2 bases from V and 2 from J, leaving 7 bases between them. Per germline, CDR1 SGHTA and CDR2 FQGNSA. CDR3 protein: CASSLSYGNQPQHF. In DNA, the CDR3 is TGTGCCAGCAGCTTATCCTACGGCAATCAGCCCCAGCATTTT.

V usage is TRBV7-2 and J usage is TRBJ2-7, with D possibly being TRBD1 (7 bases). This CDR3 has 13 residues. V gave up 5 bases and J gave up 6 bases, with 14 bases separating them. The germline CDR1 and CDR2 sequences are SGHTA and FQGNSA. The CDR3 DNA follows: TGTGCCAGCAGCCCCTCAGGGGGGTTCGAGCAGTACTTC. The encoded protein is CASSPSGGFEQYF.

The CDR3 reads CASSQAERLGGNTIYF. The CDR3 DNA sequence: TGCGCCAGCAGCCAAGCCGAAAGATTGGGGGGAAACACCATATATTTT. The genes are TRBV4-1 and TRBJ1-3; D unresolved. Trimming removed 1 base at V and 4 bases at J, with 14 bases between. CDR3 size: 16 residues. CDR1 is MGHRA and CDR2 is YSYEKL in the germline V gene.

The CDR3 here is CASSPLVATGLPGANVLTF. CDR3 sequence (DNA): TGTGCCAGCTCACCCCTTGTCGCGACAGGGCTCCCGGGGGCCAACGTCCTGACTTTC. The gene calls are TRBV18 and TRBJ2-6, with 7 bases lining up with TRBD1. Looked up from germline, CDR1 is KGHSH and CDR2 is LQKENI. The CDR3 consists of 19 residues. Unmatched junction bases numbered 15, after V lost 3 bases and J lost 4 bases.

CDR3 nucleotide sequence: TGTGCCAGCAGTTCGGGACAGGGTACGGCTGAAGCTTTCTTT. Translation: CASSSGQGTAEAFF. V is TRBV7-9 and J is TRBJ1-1, with TRBD1 matching over 9 bases. Germline loops: CDR1 SEHNR, CDR2 FQNEAQ (reference sequence). The V segment lost 6 bases and the J segment 6 bases; nucleotides outside the gene matches: 8. The CDR3 runs 14 residues.

The chain has TRBV11-2 and TRBJ2-7; D gene unclear. The CDR3 runs to 14 residues. In germline, CDR1 is SGHAT, CDR2 FQNNGV. V was pared by 0 bases and J by 5 bases, with 11 bases between. CDR3 sequence (DNA): TGTGCCAGCAGCTTAGAGGGGAAGAGAAACGAGCAGTACTTC. Its translation is CASSLEGKRNEQYF.